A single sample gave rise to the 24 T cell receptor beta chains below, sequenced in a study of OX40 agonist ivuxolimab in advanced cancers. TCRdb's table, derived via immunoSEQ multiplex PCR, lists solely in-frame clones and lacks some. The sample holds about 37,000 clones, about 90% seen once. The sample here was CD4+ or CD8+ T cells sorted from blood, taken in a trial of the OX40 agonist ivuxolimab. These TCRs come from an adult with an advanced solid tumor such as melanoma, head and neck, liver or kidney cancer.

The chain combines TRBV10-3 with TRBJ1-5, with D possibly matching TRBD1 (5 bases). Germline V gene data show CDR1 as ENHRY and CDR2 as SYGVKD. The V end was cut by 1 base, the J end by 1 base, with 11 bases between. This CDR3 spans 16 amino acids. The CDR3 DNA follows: TGTGCCATCAGTGAGTTGGGGGAGTGGAGCAATCAGCCCCAGCATTTT. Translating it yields CAISELGEWSNQPQHF.

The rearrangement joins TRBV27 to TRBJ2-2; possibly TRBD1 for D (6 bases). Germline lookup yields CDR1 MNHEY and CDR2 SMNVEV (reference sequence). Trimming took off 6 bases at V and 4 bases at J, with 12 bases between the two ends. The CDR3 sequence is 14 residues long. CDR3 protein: CASRRTGSTGELFF. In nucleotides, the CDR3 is TGTGCCAGCAGACGCACAGGGTCCACCGGGGAGCTGTTTTTT.

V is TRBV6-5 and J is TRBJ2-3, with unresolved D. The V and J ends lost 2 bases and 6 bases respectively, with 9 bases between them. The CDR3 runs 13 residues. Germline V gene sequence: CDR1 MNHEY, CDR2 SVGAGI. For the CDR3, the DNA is TGTGCCAGCAGTTACGGGAAACCTGATACGCAGTATTTT. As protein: CASSYGKPDTQYF.

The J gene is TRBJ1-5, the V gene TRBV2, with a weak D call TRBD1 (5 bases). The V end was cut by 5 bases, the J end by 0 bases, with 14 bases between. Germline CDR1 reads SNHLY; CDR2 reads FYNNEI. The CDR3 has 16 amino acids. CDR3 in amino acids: CASSPYGGVSNQPQHF. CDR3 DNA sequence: TGTGCCAGCAGTCCCTACGGGGGGGTTAGCAATCAGCCCCAGCATTTT.

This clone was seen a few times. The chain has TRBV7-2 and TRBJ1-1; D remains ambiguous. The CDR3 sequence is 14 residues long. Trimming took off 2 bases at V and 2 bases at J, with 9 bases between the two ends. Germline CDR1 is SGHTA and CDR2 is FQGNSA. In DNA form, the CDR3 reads TGTGCCAGCAGCTTAACGTCGCGAAACACTGAAGCTTTCTTT. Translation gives CASSLTSRNTEAFF.

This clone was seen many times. CDR3 in amino acids: CASTLGVSTEAFF. In DNA form, the CDR3 reads TGTGCCAGCACCCTGGGTGTTTCCACTGAAGCTTTCTTT. J is TRBJ1-1 and V is TRBV6-5; D gene uncertain. The CDR3 is 13 residues long. From germline, CDR1 is MNHEY and CDR2 SVGAGI. V gave up 7 bases and J gave up 4 bases, with 13 bases separating them.

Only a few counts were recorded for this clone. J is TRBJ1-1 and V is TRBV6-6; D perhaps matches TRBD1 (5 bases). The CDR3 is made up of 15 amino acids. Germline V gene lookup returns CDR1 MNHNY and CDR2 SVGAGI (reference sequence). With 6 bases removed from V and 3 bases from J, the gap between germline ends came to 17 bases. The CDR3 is CASSLGRGGHTEAFF. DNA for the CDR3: TGTGCCAGCAGCCTAGGGAGGGGAGGCCACACTGAAGCTTTCTTT.

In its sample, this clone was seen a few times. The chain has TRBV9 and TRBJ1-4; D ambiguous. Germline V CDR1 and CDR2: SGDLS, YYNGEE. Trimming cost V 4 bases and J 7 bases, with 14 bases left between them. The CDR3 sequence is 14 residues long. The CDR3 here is CASSPNGRGEKLFF. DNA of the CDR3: TGTGCCAGCAGCCCCAATGGTCGGGGTGAAAAACTGTTTTTT.

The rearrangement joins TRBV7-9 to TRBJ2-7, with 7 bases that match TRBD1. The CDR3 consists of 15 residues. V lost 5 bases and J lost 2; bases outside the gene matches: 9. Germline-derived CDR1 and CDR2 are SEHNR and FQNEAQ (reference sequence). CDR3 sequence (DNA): TGTGCCAGCAGCAACCGGGACAGAGGACCCTACGAGCAGTACTTC. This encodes CASSNRDRGPYEQYF.

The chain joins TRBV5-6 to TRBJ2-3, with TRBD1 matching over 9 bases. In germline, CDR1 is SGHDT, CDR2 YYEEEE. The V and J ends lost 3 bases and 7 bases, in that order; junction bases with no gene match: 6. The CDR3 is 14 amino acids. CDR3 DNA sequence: TGTGCCAGCAGCTGGGACAGGGCCCTTAATACGCAGTATTTT. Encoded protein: CASSWDRALNTQYF.

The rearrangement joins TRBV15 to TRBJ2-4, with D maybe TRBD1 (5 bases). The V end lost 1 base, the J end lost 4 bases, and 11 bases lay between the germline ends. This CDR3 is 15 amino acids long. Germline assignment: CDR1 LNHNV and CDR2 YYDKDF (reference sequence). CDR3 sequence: CATSRGVQGKNIQYF. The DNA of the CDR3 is TGTGCCACCAGCAGAGGTGTCCAGGGTAAAAACATTCAGTACTTC.

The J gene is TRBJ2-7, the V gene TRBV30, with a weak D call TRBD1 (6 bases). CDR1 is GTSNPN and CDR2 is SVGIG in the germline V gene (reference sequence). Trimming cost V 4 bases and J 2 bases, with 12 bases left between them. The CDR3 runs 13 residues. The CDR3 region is CAWKGDTPYEQYF. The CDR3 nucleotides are TGTGCCTGGAAAGGGGACACCCCCTACGAGCAGTACTTC.

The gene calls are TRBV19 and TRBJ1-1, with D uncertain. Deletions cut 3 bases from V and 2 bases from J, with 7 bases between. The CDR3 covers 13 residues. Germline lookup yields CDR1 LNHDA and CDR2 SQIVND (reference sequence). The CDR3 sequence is CASSITDNTEAFF. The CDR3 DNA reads TGTGCCAGTAGTATTACAGATAACACTGAAGCTTTCTTT. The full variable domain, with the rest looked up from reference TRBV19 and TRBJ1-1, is DGGITQSPKYLFRKEGQNVTLSCEQNLNHDAMYWYRQDPGQGLRLIYYSQIVNDFQKGDIAEGYSVSREKKESFPLTVTSAQKNPTAFYLCASSITDNTEAFFGQGTRLTVV.

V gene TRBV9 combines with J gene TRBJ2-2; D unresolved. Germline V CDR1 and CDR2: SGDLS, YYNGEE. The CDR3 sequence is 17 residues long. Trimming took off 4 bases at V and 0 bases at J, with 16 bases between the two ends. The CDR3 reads CASSPHPTPPNTGELFF. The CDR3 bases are TGTGCCAGCAGCCCGCACCCGACACCTCCGAACACCGGGGAGCTGTTTTTT.

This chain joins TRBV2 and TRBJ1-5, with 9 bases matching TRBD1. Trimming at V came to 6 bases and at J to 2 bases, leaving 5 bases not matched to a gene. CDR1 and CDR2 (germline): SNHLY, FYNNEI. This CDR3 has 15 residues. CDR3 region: CASRVQGAGNQPQHF. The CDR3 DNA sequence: TGTGCCAGCAGAGTACAGGGGGCGGGCAATCAGCCCCAGCATTTT.

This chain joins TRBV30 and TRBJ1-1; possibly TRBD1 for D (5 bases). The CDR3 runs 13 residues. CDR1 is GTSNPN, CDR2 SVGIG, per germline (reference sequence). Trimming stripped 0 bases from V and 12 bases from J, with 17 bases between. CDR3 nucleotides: TGTGCCTGGAGTGTAGTGGACGGGGCAGGATCTTTCTTT. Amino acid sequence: CAWSVVDGAGSFF.

CDR3 sequence: CASSWDESYEQYF. CDR3 nucleotide sequence: TGTGCCAGTAGTTGGGACGAAAGCTACGAGCAGTACTTC. This rearrangement joins TRBV19 to TRBJ2-7; possibly TRBD1 or TRBD2 for D (5 bases each). Germline CDR1 LNHDA, CDR2 SQIVND (reference sequence). V was shortened by 5 bases and J by 3 bases, with 11 bases between the two germline ends. This CDR3 spans 13 amino acids.

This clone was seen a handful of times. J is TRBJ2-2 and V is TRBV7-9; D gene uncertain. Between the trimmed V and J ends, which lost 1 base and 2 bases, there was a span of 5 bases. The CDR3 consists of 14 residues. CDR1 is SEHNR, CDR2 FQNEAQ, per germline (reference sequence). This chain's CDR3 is CASSLVTNTGELFF. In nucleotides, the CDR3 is TGTGCCAGCAGCTTAGTCACAAACACCGGGGAGCTGTTTTTT.

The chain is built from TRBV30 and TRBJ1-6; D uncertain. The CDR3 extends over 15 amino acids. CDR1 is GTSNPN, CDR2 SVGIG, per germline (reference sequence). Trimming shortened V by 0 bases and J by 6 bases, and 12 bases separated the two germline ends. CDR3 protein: CAWSVTRIGNSPLHF. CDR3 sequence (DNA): TGTGCCTGGAGTGTTACGAGAATTGGTAATTCACCCCTCCACTTT.

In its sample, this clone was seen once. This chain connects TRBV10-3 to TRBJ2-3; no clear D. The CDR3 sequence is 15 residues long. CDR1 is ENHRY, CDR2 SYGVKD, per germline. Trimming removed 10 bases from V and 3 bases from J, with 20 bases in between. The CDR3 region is CATKAGPQITDTQYF. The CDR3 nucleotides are TGTGCCACCAAAGCCGGGCCCCAGATAACAGATACGCAGTATTTT.

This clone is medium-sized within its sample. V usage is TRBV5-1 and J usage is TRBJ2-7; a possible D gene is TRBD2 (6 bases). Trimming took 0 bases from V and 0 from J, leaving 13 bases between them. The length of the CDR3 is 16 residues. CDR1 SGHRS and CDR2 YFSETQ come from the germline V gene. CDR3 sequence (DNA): TGCGCCAGCAGCTTGGCCCAGGGACTGAGCTCCTACGAGCAGTACTTC. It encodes CASSLAQGLSSYEQYF.

CDR3 sequence reads: CASQLSGGAGEQYF. The CDR3 DNA is TGTGCCAGTCAACTCAGCGGGGGGGCTGGGGAGCAGTACTTC. The chain recombines TRBV19 with TRBJ2-7, with 10 nucleotides matching TRBD2. V was pared by 8 bases and J by 7 bases, with 11 bases of the junction left unmatched. The CDR3 spans 14 residues. Germline V gene lookup returns CDR1 LNHDA and CDR2 SQIVND (reference sequence).

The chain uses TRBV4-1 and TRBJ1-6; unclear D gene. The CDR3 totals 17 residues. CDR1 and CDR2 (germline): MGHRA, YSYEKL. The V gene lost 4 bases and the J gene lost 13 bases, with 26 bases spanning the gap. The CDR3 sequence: CASSRNVLDTTKAPLHF. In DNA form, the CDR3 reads TGCGCCAGCAGCCGCAACGTTCTAGACACAACTAAAGCTCCCCTCCACTTT.

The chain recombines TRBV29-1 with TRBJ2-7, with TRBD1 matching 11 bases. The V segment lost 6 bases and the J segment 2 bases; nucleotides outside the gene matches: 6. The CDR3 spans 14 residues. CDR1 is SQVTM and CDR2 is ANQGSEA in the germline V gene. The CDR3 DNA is TGCAGCGTAGACCCGGGACAGGGGGCCTACGAGCAGTACTTC. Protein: CSVDPGQGAYEQYF.